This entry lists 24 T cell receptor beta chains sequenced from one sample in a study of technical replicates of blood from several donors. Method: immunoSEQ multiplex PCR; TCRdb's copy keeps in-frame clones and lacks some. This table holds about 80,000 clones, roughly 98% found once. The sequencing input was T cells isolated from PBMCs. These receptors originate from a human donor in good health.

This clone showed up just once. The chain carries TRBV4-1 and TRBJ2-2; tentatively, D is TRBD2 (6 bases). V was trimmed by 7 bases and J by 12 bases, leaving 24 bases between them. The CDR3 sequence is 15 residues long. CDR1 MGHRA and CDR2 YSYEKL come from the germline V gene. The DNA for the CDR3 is TGCGCCAGCACCAACCAAGTCGCCGTGGGGAGGAAGCTGTTTTTT. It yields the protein CASTNQVAVGRKLFF.

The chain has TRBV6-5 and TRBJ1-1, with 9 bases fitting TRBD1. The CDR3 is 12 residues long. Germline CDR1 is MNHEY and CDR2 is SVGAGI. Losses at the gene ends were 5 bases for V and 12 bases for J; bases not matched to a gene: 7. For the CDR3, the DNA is TGTGCCAGCAGTAGGGACAGGGTCGAAACTTTCTTT. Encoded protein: CASSRDRVETFF.

CDR3 amino acids: CASSGGLSYEQYF. In nucleotides, the CDR3 is TGCGCCAGCAGCGGGGGCCTTTCCTACGAGCAGTACTTC. The chain has TRBV5-1 and TRBJ2-7; D perhaps matches TRBD1 (6 bases). CDR1 and CDR2 from the germline V gene are SGHRS and YFSETQ. The CDR3 is 13 amino acids. Trimming pared 4 bases from V and 1 base from J, leaving 9 bases between.

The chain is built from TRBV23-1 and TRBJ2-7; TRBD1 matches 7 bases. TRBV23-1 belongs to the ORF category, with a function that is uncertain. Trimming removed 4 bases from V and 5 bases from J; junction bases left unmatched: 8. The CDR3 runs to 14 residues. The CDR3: CASSLPRDSDEQYF. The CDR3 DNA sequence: TGCGCCAGCAGTCTCCCCCGGGACAGTGACGAGCAGTACTTC.

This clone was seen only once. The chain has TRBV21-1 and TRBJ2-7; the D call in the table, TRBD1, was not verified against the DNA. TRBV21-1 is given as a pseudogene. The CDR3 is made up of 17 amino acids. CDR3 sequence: CASSKRGCEVDSYEQYF. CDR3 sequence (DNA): TGTGCCAGCAGCAAAAGGGGTTGTGAGGTGGACTCCTACGAGCAGTACTTC.

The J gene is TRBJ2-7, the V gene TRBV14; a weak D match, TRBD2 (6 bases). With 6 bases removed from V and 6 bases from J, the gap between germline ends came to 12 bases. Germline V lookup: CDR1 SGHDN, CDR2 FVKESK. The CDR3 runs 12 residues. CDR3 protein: CASSPTRFEQYF. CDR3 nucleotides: TGTGCCAGCAGTCCGACTAGATTCGAGCAGTACTTC.

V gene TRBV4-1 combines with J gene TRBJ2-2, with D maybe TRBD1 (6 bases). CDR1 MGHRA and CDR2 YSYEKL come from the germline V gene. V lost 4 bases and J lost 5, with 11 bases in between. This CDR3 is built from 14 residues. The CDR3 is CASSPSGVTGELFF. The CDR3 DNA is TGCGCCAGCAGCCCCTCAGGGGTAACCGGGGAGCTGTTTTTT.

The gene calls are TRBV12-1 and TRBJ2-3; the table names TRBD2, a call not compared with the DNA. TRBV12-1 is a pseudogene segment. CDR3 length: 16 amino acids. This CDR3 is CASSFGREDSTDTQYF. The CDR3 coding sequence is TGTGCCAGCAGCTTTGGTCGGGAGGACAGCACAGATACGCAGTATTTT.

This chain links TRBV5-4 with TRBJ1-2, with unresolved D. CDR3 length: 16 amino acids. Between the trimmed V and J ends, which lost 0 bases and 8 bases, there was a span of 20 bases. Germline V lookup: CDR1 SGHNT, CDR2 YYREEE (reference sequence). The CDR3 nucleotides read TGTGCCAGCAGCTTGGCTGCGTCCGGGTCCGCTGGGGGCTACACCTTC. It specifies CASSLAASGSAGGYTF.

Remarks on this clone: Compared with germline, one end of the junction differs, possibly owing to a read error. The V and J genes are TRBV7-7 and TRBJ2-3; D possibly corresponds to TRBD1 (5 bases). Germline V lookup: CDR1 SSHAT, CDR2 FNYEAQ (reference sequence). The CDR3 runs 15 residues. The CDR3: CASSLGSGWADTQYF. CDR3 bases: TGTGCTAGCAGCTTAGGCTCAGGGTGGGCAGATACGCAGTATTTT.

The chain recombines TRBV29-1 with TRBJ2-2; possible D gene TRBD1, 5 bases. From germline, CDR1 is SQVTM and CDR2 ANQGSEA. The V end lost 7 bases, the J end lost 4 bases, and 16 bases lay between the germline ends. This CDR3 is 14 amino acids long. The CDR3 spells CSARGQVGTGELFF. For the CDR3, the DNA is TGCAGCGCTAGGGGTCAAGTCGGCACCGGGGAGCTGTTTTTT.

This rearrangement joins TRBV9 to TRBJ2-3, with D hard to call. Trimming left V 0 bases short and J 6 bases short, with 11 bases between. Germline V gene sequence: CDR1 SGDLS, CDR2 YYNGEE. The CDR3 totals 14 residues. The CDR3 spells CASSVVPLLDTQYF. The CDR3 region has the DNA TGTGCCAGCAGCGTAGTTCCCTTGTTGGATACGCAGTATTTT.

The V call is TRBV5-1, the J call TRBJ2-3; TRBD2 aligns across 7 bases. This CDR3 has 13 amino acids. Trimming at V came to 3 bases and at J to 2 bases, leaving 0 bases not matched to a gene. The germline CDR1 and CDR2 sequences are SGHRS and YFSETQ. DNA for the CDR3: TGCGCCAGCAGCTGGGACTACACAGATACGCAGTATTTT. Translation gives CASSWDYTDTQYF. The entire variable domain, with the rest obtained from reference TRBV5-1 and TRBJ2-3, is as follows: KAGVTQTPRYLIKTRGQQVTLSCSPISGHRSVSWYQQTPGQGLQFLFEYFSETQRNKGNFPGRFSGRQFSNSRSEMNVSTLELGDSALYLCASSWDYTDTQYFGPGTRLTVL.

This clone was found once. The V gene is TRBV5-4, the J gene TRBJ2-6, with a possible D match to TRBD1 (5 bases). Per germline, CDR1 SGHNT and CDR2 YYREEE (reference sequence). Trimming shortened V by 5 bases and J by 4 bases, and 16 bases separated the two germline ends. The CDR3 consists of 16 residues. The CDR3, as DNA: TGTGCCAGCAGTCGGACACCTAACCCGGGGGCCAACGTCCTGACTTTC. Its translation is CASSRTPNPGANVLTF.

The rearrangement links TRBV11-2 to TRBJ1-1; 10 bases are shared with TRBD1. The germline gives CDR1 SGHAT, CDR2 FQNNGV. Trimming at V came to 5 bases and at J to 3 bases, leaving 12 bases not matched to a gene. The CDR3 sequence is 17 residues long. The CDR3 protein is CASSPPLSGTGDTEAFF. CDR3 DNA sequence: TGTGCCAGCAGCCCCCCCCTTTCCGGGACAGGGGACACTGAAGCTTTCTTT.

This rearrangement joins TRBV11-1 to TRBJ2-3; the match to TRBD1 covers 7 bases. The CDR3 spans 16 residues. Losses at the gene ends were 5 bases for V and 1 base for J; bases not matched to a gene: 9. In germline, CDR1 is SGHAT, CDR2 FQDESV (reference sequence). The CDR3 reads CASSKWTGRRTDTQYF. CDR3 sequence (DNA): TGTGCCAGCAGCAAATGGACAGGCCGTCGCACAGATACGCAGTATTTT.

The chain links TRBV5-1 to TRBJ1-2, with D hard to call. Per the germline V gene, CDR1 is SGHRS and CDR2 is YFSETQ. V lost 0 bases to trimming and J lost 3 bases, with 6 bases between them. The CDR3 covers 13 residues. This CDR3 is CASSLAEDYGYTF. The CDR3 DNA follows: TGCGCCAGCAGCTTGGCGGAGGACTATGGCTACACCTTC.

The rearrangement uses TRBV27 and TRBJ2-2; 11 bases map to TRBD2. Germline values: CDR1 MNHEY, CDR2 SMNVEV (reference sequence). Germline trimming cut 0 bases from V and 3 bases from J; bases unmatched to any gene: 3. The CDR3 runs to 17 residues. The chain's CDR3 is CASSLSSSGRYTGELFF. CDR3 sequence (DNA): TGTGCCAGCAGTTTATCATCTAGCGGGAGGTACACCGGGGAGCTGTTTTTT.

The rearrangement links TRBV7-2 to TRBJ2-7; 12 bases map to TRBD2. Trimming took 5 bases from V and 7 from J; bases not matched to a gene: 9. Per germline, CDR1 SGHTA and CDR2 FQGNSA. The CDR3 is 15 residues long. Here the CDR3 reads CASSLPLAGGREQYF. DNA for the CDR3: TGTGCCAGCAGCCTTCCCCTAGCGGGGGGGAGGGAGCAGTACTTC.

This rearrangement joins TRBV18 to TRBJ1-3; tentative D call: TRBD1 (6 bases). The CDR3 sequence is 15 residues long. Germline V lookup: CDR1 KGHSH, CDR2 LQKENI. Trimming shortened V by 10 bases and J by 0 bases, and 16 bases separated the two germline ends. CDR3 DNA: TGTGCCACCAAACCCACAGGGCGCTCTGGAAACACCATATATTTT. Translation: CATKPTGRSGNTIYF.

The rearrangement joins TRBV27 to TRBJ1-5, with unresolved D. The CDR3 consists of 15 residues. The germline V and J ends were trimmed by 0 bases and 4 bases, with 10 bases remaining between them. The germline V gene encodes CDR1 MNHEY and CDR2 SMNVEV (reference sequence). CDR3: CASSLSTSRNQPQHF. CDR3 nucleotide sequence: TGTGCCAGCAGTTTATCGACATCTCGGAATCAGCCCCAGCATTTT.

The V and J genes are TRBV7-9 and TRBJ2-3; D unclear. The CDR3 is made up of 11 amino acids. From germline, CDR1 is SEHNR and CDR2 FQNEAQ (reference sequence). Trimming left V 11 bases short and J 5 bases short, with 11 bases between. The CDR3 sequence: CASGSGDTQYF. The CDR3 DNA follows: TGTGCCTCGGGTTCCGGAGATACGCAGTATTTT.

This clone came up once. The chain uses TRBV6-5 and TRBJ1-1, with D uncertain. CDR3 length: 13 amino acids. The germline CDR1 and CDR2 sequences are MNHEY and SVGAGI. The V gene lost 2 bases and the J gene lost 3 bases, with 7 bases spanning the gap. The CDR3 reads CASSYRGYTEAFF. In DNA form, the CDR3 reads TGTGCCAGCAGTTACCGGGGATACACTGAAGCTTTCTTT.

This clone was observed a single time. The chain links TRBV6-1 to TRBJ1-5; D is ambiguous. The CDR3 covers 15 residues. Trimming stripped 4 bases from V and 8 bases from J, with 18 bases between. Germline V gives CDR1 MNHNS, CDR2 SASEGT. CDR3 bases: TGTGCCAGCAGTGGCGCGGGCACTAGGAGGGAGCCCCAGCATTTT. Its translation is CASSGAGTRREPQHF.